This entry is about one TCR beta chain. Its antigen is still unknown. V lost 5 bases, J lost 5 bases, and 18 bases lay in between. CDR3 length: 15 residues. Germline loops: CDR1 SEHNR, CDR2 FQNEAQ (reference sequence). The source of the sample is a study of cytomegalovirus exposure and HLA in healthy donors. Study-wide results and limits: TCR beta chains associated with HLA were, in a later analysis, more clonally expanded than equally common others. A later analysis linked 15,000 to 20,000 TCR beta sequences to HLA alleles at 0.05 false discovery rate.

Primers for the PCR totalled 60 Vbeta and 13 Jbeta. Repertoires were generated with immunoSEQ multiplex PCR, while TCRdb's copy carries only in-frame clones and drops some. The table lists over 110,000 clones, 70% to 85% of them singletons. The TCR originated in a male donor in good health and CMV-seronegative. The V and J genes are TRBV7-9 and TRBJ1-1, with D possibly TRBD1 on 5 matching bases. Sequenced sample: PBMCs. The CDR3 spells CASSRVGGVQTEAFF. CDR3 DNA sequence: TGTGCCAGCAGCCGCGTCGGGGGGGTCCAGACTGAAGCTTTCTTT.